This TCR beta chain was identified in a study of T cells in Graves' hyperthyroidism and ophthalmopathy (dated by TCRdb to between 2018 and 2020). About the full investigation: Peripheral blood was collected at initial diagnosis, before any treatment. Prospective prediction of ophthalmopathy was tested in an independent validation cohort consisting of 18 hyperthyroidism patients and around 16 patients who later progressed to ophthalmopathy. In addition, the study compared T-cell repertoires in thyroid tissue and in blood from about 6 Graves' hyperthyroidism patients. The roughly 91 discovery patients were randomly split 7:3 into training and test sets. TCR V-J signatures able to tell the groups apart were searched for in a discovery cohort of 100 or so patients, of whom fewer than 45 had Graves' ophthalmopathy and 57 had stable Graves' hyperthyroidism. According to the paper, TCR Vbeta CDR3 sequencing was carried out on 135 peripheral blood samples, which came from around 43 ophthalmopathy, about 75 hyperthyroidism and roughly 17 progressor patients. Once sampling was done, hyperthyroidism patients were given methimazole at a starting dose of 30 mg daily, whereas ophthalmopathy patients were given high-dose intravenous methylprednisolone. Study-wide conclusions, independent of this receptor: Most expanded thyroid clonotypes (frequency above 0.001) were also detected in blood, a finding suggesting that blood repertoires may reflect thyroid immune responses. In cross-validation, a model built on a 13 V-J signature told ophthalmopathy apart from stable hyperthyroidism with over 85% sensitivity and roughly 82% specificity, and in testing the same model reached 80%/75%. In validation, progression to ophthalmopathy was predicted by the model with around 70% sensitivity and under 85% specificity, a median of approximately 6.5 months before onset. Sample size was not statistically predetermined, and blinding of investigators to group allocation was not performed.

In the ophthalmopathy patients, disease was moderately to severely active, with a Clinical Activity Score of 3 or more, a NOSPECS grade of 4 or more, and a duration of less than 3 months. The study excluded patients with uncontrolled infections, other autoimmune diseases, pregnancy or lactation. Clinical symptoms, serum thyroxine and TRAb, thyroid ultrasound, and orbital computed tomography formed the basis for the diagnoses. Ficoll-Paque density gradient centrifugation was used to isolate PBMCs from around 10 ml of fresh peripheral blood. Total RNA was extracted with Trizol reagent, and quality was checked on an Agilent 2100 Bioanalyzer. At least ten counts were recorded for this clonotype. It has no known antigen specificity. Qualities for individual bases were not recorded, and no much larger clone is one base off. The TCR beta CDR3 regions were amplified from RNA transcripts. The first round of RT-PCR for the TCR CDR3 was performed with the HTBI primer set and the Qiagen OneStep RT-PCR kit. The libraries were constructed in a second round of multiplex PCR and then size-selected and purified. Sequencing of the libraries was done on an Illumina HiSeq2000 using paired-end 100 bp reads. As for how the authors treated the data: SOAPnuke was used to process the raw data, throwing out any read that contained adapters or uncalled bases, had a mean Phred below 15, or lacked an exact constant-primer or identifier match. High-quality paired reads were merged with COPE v1.2.5, and unique nucleotide sequences were defined as clonotypes. MiTCR v1.1 was used to align the clonotypes against IMGT TRBV, TRBD and TRBJ reference segments. The analysis was restricted to V-J combinations with a frequency above 0.0001, which together covered approximately 99% of the repertoires. A TCS score was defined as the ratio between F50 (clonal expansion) and ExV (chaos), using BLOSUM62-based TCRdist between CDR3 peptides within each V-J. Welch's t-statistics and random forest reduced fewer than 600 V-J features to about 12, which were used in a naive Bayes classifier (R e1071). The public sequencing data were trimmed at Q25 with fastp and processed into clonotypes with MiXCR by TCRdb, which kept only in-frame beta chains. Under each unique CDR3 protein, matching rows form one entry showing the most common genes and DNA. The V and J calls were determined by TCRdb, not by the authors. The sample profile shows fewer than 500,000 distinct CDR3 sequences; about 15% of them were found once. About 20% of the sample lies in the top ten.

As encoded in the germline V gene, CDR1 is SGDLS while CDR2 is YYNGEE. The CDR3 spans 17 residues, from the cysteine through the phenylalanine. Kept here is only the CDR3 DNA, which spans 51 bases and is read in frame from base 1. This TCR was sampled from a woman under 40 with Graves' ophthalmopathy. Recombination linked TRBV9 to TRBJ2-3; a tentative D match to TRBD1 spans 6 bases. The J call is doubtful: the DNA matches TRBJ1-5 better. The sequenced sample consisted of blood. The DNA reads as follows: TGTGCCAGCAGCGCCTTAATAGCGGGGGGCCCTAGAGATACGCAGCATTTT. This yields the protein CASSALIAGGPRDTQHF.